This TCR beta chain derives from a study of siplizumab effects on memory and regulatory T cells. Overall study context: Paired mixed lymphocyte reaction conditions consisted of siplizumab at approximately 0.99 ug/mL or no drug.

The study's findings and limits: Where siplizumab was present, mappable alloreactive CD4+ clones averaged around 70% Treg-derived, compared with 25% to 30% in controls. Memory cells that were CD4+ and unstimulated gave rise to alloreactive sequences, which siplizumab significantly reduced.

A 37°C coculture lasting 5 to 6 days was applied to the mixed lymphocyte reaction cells. V trimming: 5 bases; J trimming: 2 bases; junction bases outside the gene matches: 7. From germline, CDR1 is MNHEY and CDR2 SVGAGI. The CDR3 consists of 15 residues. In the case of this clone: The antigen is unknown.

The study assayed 90,000 to 100,000 TCR templates per sample. Assay used: immunoSEQ multiplex PCR; TCRdb lists only in-frame clones, some missing. Of 3,500 or so clones in the sample, more than 45% were seen once. The genes are TRBV6-5 and TRBJ2-3; 7 bases fit TRBD1. Sequencing was carried out using CFSE-low (dividing) CD4+ T cells sorted from an allogeneic mixed lymphocyte reaction. This TCR came from a human donor in good health; the cells came from an allogeneic mixed lymphocyte reaction. Written as DNA, the CDR3 is TGTGCCAGCAGTCTCCGGGACAGCCCCACAGATACGCAGTATTTT. Translated, it gives CASSLRDSPTDTQYF.